Listed here are 32 T cell receptor beta chains from one sample, sequenced in a study of blood T cell repertoires in COVID-19. TCRdb's copy holds only in-frame clones and misses some; the assay was immunoSEQ multiplex PCR. The profile shows 150,000 to 200,000 clones, roughly 86% of them singletons. Sequences were obtained from peripheral blood. The receptor source for this set is a man aged 65-85 years with acute or convalescent COVID-19.

The genes are TRBV5-1 and TRBJ1-3, with D unclear. Trimming removed 0 bases from V and 2 bases from J, with 6 bases in between. The CDR3 is 14 residues long. The germline V gene has CDR1 SGHRS and CDR2 YFSETQ. The CDR3 nucleotides are TGCGCCAGCAGCTTGGCACAGCCTGGAAACACCATATATTTT. Encoded protein: CASSLAQPGNTIYF.

This clone was seen just once. The rearrangement uses TRBV28 and TRBJ2-3; D unclear. Germline V gives CDR1 MDHEN, CDR2 SYDVKM. The CDR3 runs 15 residues. With 6 bases removed from V and 2 bases from J, the gap between germline ends came to 15 bases. The DNA of the CDR3 is TGTGCCAGCAGGCCTTCAAGAGAAATCACAGATACGCAGTATTTT. Translation gives CASRPSREITDTQYF.

This chain uses TRBV4-2 with TRBJ1-1, with 7 bases identical to TRBD1. The germline V gene has CDR1 LGHNA and CDR2 YNFKEQ. The V segment lost 5 bases and the J segment 9 bases; nucleotides outside the gene matches: 12. The CDR3 is 14 amino acids. CDR3 nucleotides: TGTGCCAGCAGCTTAACCGGGACAGAGAAGAAAGCTTTCTTT. Residues: CASSLTGTEKKAFF.

The V call is TRBV4-3, the J call TRBJ1-6; perhaps TRBD1 as D (5 bases). The germline V and J ends were trimmed by 3 bases and 10 bases, with 16 bases remaining between them. Germline CDR1 is LGHNA and CDR2 is YSLEER. This CDR3 is built from 15 residues. CDR3 nucleotide sequence: TGCGCCAGCAGCCACAGACTGGGGCTTCGGTCACCCCTCCACTTT. It yields the protein CASSHRLGLRSPLHF.

The rearrangement uses TRBV28 and TRBJ2-3; maybe TRBD2 (5 bases). Germline CDR1 and CDR2: MDHEN and SYDVKM. The CDR3 sequence is 12 residues long. The V gene lost 8 bases and the J gene lost 6 bases, with 12 bases spanning the gap. CDR3 DNA: TGTGCCAGCGAAAAAGGACTGGATACGCAGTATTTT. The encoded protein is CASEKGLDTQYF.

V is TRBV6-5 and J is TRBJ2-7; D possibly corresponds to TRBD2 (5 bases). Germline V gene lookup returns CDR1 MNHEY and CDR2 SVGAGI. The CDR3 consists of 13 residues. Trimming took off 10 bases at V and 0 bases at J, with 13 bases between the two ends. DNA for the CDR3: TGTGCCACCCGGGGATCTTACTCCTACGAGCAGTACTTC. As protein: CATRGSYSYEQYF.

The chain links TRBV28 to TRBJ2-3; 10 bases fit TRBD1. The CDR3 has 16 residues. Trimming at V came to 3 bases and at J to 6 bases, leaving 9 bases not matched to a gene. CDR1 and CDR2 from the germline V gene are MDHEN and SYDVKM. This CDR3 reads CASSFLNGQGGDTQYF. The CDR3 bases are TGTGCCAGCAGTTTCCTCAACGGACAGGGGGGCGATACGCAGTATTTT. Variable domain in full (rest from reference TRBV28 and TRBJ2-3): DVKVTQSSRYLVKRTGEKVFLECVQDMDHENMFWYRQDPGLGLRLIYFSYDVKMKEKGDIPEGYSVSREKKERFSLILESASTNQTSMYLCASSFLNGQGGDTQYFGPGTRLTVL.

As DNA, the CDR3 is TGTGCCAGCAGCCCAGTACAGGGTAGATTAGGCTACACCTTC. This codes for CASSPVQGRLGYTF. This rearrangement joins TRBV7-2 to TRBJ1-2; D is perhaps TRBD1 (6 bases). Trimming removed 5 bases at V and 8 bases at J, with 18 bases between. Germline V gives CDR1 SGHTA, CDR2 FQGNSA. This CDR3 comprises 14 residues.

This chain connects TRBV4-3 to TRBJ2-2, with unresolved D. The CDR3 loop spans 12 amino acids. CDR1 is LGHNA, CDR2 YSLEER, per germline. The V end lost 4 bases, the J end lost 6 bases, and 6 bases lay between the germline ends. CDR3 DNA: TGCGCCAGCAGCCTTGTCGCCGGGGAGCTGTTTTTT. This gives the protein CASSLVAGELFF.

This clone is a singleton in its sample. This chain links TRBV30 with TRBJ1-4; no firm D call. The V end lost 2 bases, the J end lost 3 bases, and 10 bases lay between the germline ends. The CDR3 spans 14 residues. Germline V gene lookup returns CDR1 GTSNPN and CDR2 SVGIG (reference sequence). Here the CDR3 reads CAWSSGLANEKLFF. As DNA, the CDR3 is TGTGCCTGGAGTTCCGGACTTGCTAATGAAAAACTGTTTTTT.

Notes on this clone: Other DNA sequences in the same sample also yield this CDR3. The genes are TRBV7-3 and TRBJ2-5, with 7 positions matching TRBD1. The germline gives CDR1 SGHTA, CDR2 FQGTGA. After removal of 2 bases from V and 5 bases from J, the junction contained 2 bases not matched to a gene. This CDR3 has 13 amino acids. In DNA, the CDR3 is TGTGCCAGCAGCTTAGACAGGGAGGAGACCCAGTACTTC. This gives the protein CASSLDREETQYF.

This clone was seen once. V gene TRBV6-5 combines with J gene TRBJ2-5; D is perhaps TRBD1 (5 bases). Per germline, CDR1 MNHEY and CDR2 SVGAGI. The V end lost 6 bases, the J end lost 3 bases, and 17 bases lay between the germline ends. The CDR3 extends over 15 amino acids. CDR3 in amino acids: CASSRQGGVEETQYF. The DNA for the CDR3 is TGTGCCAGCAGCCGGCAGGGTGGAGTGGAAGAGACCCAGTACTTC.

V is TRBV7-8 and J is TRBJ2-5; the D gene is possibly TRBD1 (5 bases). Trimming removed 2 bases from V and 1 base from J, with 8 bases in between. The germline gives CDR1 SGHVS, CDR2 FQNEAQ. This CDR3 region has 14 residues. The CDR3 sequence is CASSLPRVQETQYF. CDR3 DNA sequence: TGTGCCAGCAGCTTACCCAGGGTCCAAGAGACCCAGTACTTC.

The CDR3: CASEGGQGGYQPQHF. The DNA for the CDR3 is TGTGCCAGCGAGGGAGGACAGGGTGGATATCAGCCCCAGCATTTT. The chain has TRBV28 and TRBJ1-5; 8 nucleotides agree with TRBD1. The V gene end was trimmed by 8 bases and the J gene end by 5 bases; junction bases not matched to a gene: 11. This CDR3 is 15 amino acids long. CDR1 is MDHEN, CDR2 SYDVKM, per germline.

In DNA form, the CDR3 reads TGTGCCAGCAGTGCCGGGACAGGGGATACGCAGTATTTT. Its protein is CASSAGTGDTQYF. The chain carries TRBV27 and TRBJ2-3; 9 bases match TRBD1. Germline CDR1 MNHEY, CDR2 SMNVEV (reference sequence). CDR3 length: 13 amino acids. Germline trimming cut 5 bases from V and 6 bases from J; bases unmatched to any gene: 3.

The rearrangement joins TRBV19 to TRBJ2-7; D is unresolved. The V end was cut by 4 bases, the J end by 2 bases, with 12 bases between. The germline V gene encodes CDR1 LNHDA and CDR2 SQIVND (reference sequence). The CDR3 has 14 residues. CDR3 nucleotide sequence: TGTGCCAGTAGTAACCGACACGGCGCCTACGAGCAGTACTTC. It is translated as CASSNRHGAYEQYF.

V gene TRBV27 combines with J gene TRBJ1-6, with a possible D match to TRBD1 (6 bases). The germline V gene encodes CDR1 MNHEY and CDR2 SMNVEV (reference sequence). The germline V and J ends were trimmed by 2 bases and 8 bases, with 16 bases remaining between them. The CDR3 runs 16 residues. CDR3 amino acids: CASSLALGGWYSPLHF. The CDR3 coding sequence is TGTGCCAGCAGTTTAGCCCTAGGGGGATGGTATTCACCCCTCCACTTT.

This clone appeared once. V and J are TRBV6-5 and TRBJ1-2; 9 bases line up with TRBD1. The CDR3 loop spans 14 amino acids. The trim removed 7 bases at V and 4 bases at J, leaving 7 bases unmatched. Germline V lookup: CDR1 MNHEY, CDR2 SVGAGI. The CDR3 nucleotides read TGTGCCAGCAACCCCAGACAGGGGGTCTATGGCTACACCTTC. As protein: CASNPRQGVYGYTF.

The genes are TRBV30 and TRBJ2-2, with D hard to call. Between the trimmed V and J ends, which lost 2 bases and 1 base, there was a span of 8 bases. This CDR3 is 14 amino acids long. The V gene's germline CDR1 is GTSNPN and CDR2 SVGIG (reference sequence). CDR3 DNA: TGTGCCTGGAGTTCGCTCGGGAACACCGGGGAGCTGTTTTTT. Amino acid sequence: CAWSSLGNTGELFF.

The J gene is TRBJ1-2, the V gene TRBV6-5; perhaps TRBD1 as D (6 bases). Germline V CDR1 and CDR2: MNHEY, SVGAGI. Trimming pared 6 bases from V and 5 bases from J, leaving 13 bases between. The CDR3 consists of 13 residues. Here the CDR3 DNA reads TGTGCCAGCAGCATACAGGGTACTTATGGCTACACCTTC. This codes for CASSIQGTYGYTF.

This sequence joins TRBV5-1 and TRBJ2-7, with 11 bases lining up with TRBD1. V was pared by 5 bases and J by 1 base, with 5 bases of the junction left unmatched. In germline, CDR1 is SGHRS, CDR2 YFSETQ. This CDR3 region has 15 residues. The CDR3 protein is CASRRDRGESYEQYF. The CDR3, as DNA: TGCGCCAGCAGACGGGACAGGGGGGAGTCCTACGAGCAGTACTTC.

This chain uses TRBV10-3 with TRBJ2-7; TRBD2 matches at 7 bases. Germline V gene data show CDR1 as ENHRY and CDR2 as SYGVKD. The CDR3 consists of 13 residues. Germline trimming cut 6 bases from V and 5 bases from J; bases unmatched to any gene: 7. This CDR3 reads CAIRSGGSDEQYF. CDR3 nucleotides: TGTGCCATCAGGTCCGGGGGGAGCGACGAGCAGTACTTC.

The V gene is TRBV4-3, the J gene TRBJ2-3; 9 bases align to TRBD2. CDR3 length: 16 residues. The trim removed 0 bases at V and 8 bases at J, leaving 9 bases unmatched. CDR1 is LGHNA and CDR2 is YSLEER in the germline V gene. CDR3 residues: CASSQDEAGGSGTQYF. The CDR3 nucleotides read TGCGCCAGCAGCCAAGATGAGGCGGGGGGGTCCGGTACGCAGTATTTT.

This clone appeared a few times. The rearrangement joins TRBV6-5 to TRBJ2-1, with TRBD2 identical over 7 bases. V lost 6 bases to trimming and J lost 2 bases; unmatched junction nucleotides: 4. Germline lookup yields CDR1 MNHEY and CDR2 SVGAGI. There are 14 residues in the CDR3. CDR3 nucleotides: TGTGCCAGCAGGGTAGGACTAGCCTACAATGAGCAGTTCTTC. Translating it yields CASRVGLAYNEQFF.

This chain connects TRBV7-2 to TRBJ2-1, with D maybe TRBD2 (5 bases). The CDR3 length is 16 residues. Germline CDR1 reads SGHTA; CDR2 reads FQGNSA. Deletions cut 2 bases from V and 5 bases from J, with 16 bases between. The CDR3 protein is CASSLSLGLSHNEQFF. Here the CDR3 DNA reads TGTGCCAGCAGCTTATCTCTAGGACTGTCCCACAATGAGCAGTTCTTC.

The chain is built from TRBV10-3 and TRBJ1-2; 7 bases align to TRBD1. After removal of 0 bases from V and 8 bases from J, the junction contained 12 bases not matched to a gene. Looked up from germline, CDR1 is ENHRY and CDR2 is SYGVKD. The length of the CDR3 is 16 residues. The chain's CDR3 is CAISESGTASSGGYTF. The CDR3 region has the DNA TGTGCCATCAGTGAGTCCGGGACAGCCTCCTCGGGGGGCTACACCTTC.

The chain links TRBV10-1 to TRBJ1-3; no clear D. Trimming pared 0 bases from V and 9 bases from J, leaving 12 bases between. This CDR3 contains 14 residues. Germline CDR1 reads WNHNN; CDR2 reads SYGVQD (reference sequence). The CDR3 DNA is TGCGCCAGCAGTGAGTCGCGGGGAATGGCCACCATATATTTT. It specifies CASSESRGMATIYF.

The chain carries TRBV10-1 and TRBJ1-5, with a weak D call TRBD1 (5 bases). The CDR3 extends over 13 amino acids. V lost 8 bases to trimming and J lost 3 bases, with 11 bases between them. The V gene's germline CDR1 is WNHNN and CDR2 SYGVQD (reference sequence). The CDR3 protein is CASPGGLNQPQHF. In nucleotides, the CDR3 is TGCGCCAGCCCCGGGGGACTCAATCAGCCCCAGCATTTT.

The chain uses TRBV7-2 and TRBJ1-5, with 9 bases that match TRBD1. Germline-derived CDR1 and CDR2 are SGHTA and FQGNSA. V gave up 5 bases and J gave up 6 bases; unmatched junction bases: 11. The CDR3 contains 16 residues. CDR3 sequence (DNA): TGTGCCAGCAGCCCCGCCGGGACAGGGAGGACTCAGCCCCAGCATTTT. Protein: CASSPAGTGRTQPQHF.

The gene calls are TRBV14 and TRBJ1-3; D gene unclear. With 3 bases removed from V and 6 bases from J, the gap between germline ends came to 12 bases. Per the germline V gene, CDR1 is SGHDN and CDR2 is FVKESK. The CDR3 runs to 14 residues. The chain's CDR3 is CASSHLGPSNTIYF. CDR3 in DNA: TGTGCCAGCAGCCATCTTGGGCCCTCAAACACCATATATTTT.

This chain uses TRBV5-1 with TRBJ2-7, with TRBD1 matching over 11 bases. V was clipped by 3 bases and J by 2 bases; unmatched bases: 4. The CDR3 totals 15 residues. Germline V gene data show CDR1 as SGHRS and CDR2 as YFSETQ. CDR3 residues: CASSYGDRGTYEQYF. In DNA, the CDR3 is TGCGCCAGCAGCTACGGGGACAGGGGGACCTACGAGCAGTACTTC.

The rearrangement uses TRBV30 and TRBJ2-3; TRBD2 is a possible D gene (5 bases). CDR1 is GTSNPN, CDR2 SVGIG, per germline (reference sequence). V was cut by 0 bases and J by 1 base, with 5 bases left in between. The CDR3 runs to 13 residues. DNA for the CDR3: TGTGCCTGGAGTGTGAGGGGCACAGATACGCAGTATTTT. Translating gives CAWSVRGTDTQYF.